These T cell receptor beta chains were read from a single sample in a study of Ad26.COV2.S vaccination and SARS-CoV-2 variants. The table came from immunoSEQ multiplex PCR; TCRdb's copy has only in-frame clones and leaves some out. This sample has hundreds of thousands of clones, with roughly nine tenths found just once. The source was peripheral blood, collected in a trial of Ad26.COV2.S vaccine versus placebo. Receptor source: a person aged 18-65 years who received the Ad26.COV2.S COVID-19 vaccine or a placebo. Each CDR3 is given with its conserved first and last residue. D genes are given only for firm matches. Expanded clones are given a class, and other clones once, few, many or no size at all.

j_call clone_size v_call d_call cdr3_length cdr3_nt cdr3_aa
TRBJ2-1 NA TRBV5-4 TRBD2 16 TGTGCCAGCAGCTCCCCGACTAGCGGGCCCTACAATGAGCAGTTCTTC CASSSPTSGPYNEQFF
TRBJ2-5 NA TRBV12-3/TRBV12-4 TRBD1 13 TGTGCCAGCAGTTACAGGGGTGAGGAGACCCAGTACTTC CASSYRGEETQYF
TRBJ1-5 NA TRBV15 TRBD1 14 TGTGCCACCAGCAGAGACAGGGGGCGGATGCCCCAGCATTTT CATSRDRGRMPQHF
TRBJ2-2 NA TRBV2 TRBD2 14 TGTGCCAGCAGTGGGACTAGGGCCACCGGGGAGCTGTTTTTT CASSGTRATGELFF
TRBJ1-3 NA TRBV2 NA 15 TGTGCCAGCAGTGAGAGGTCAAGCTCTGGAAACACCATATATTTT CASSERSSSGNTIYF
TRBJ2-1 NA TRBV18 TRBD2 12 TGTGCCAGCTCCCTTCGCGGGGGTGAGCAGTTCTTC CASSLRGGEQFF
TRBJ2-2 NA TRBV5-1 NA 15 TGCGCCAGCAGCTTGGTAGGGGCAAACACCGGGGAGCTGTTTTTT CASSLVGANTGELFF
TRBJ2-5 NA TRBV18 NA 14 TGTGCCAGCTCACCTGCAGGGACGGACGAGACCCAGTACTTC CASSPAGTDETQYF
TRBJ1-2 NA TRBV7-2 NA 15 TGTGCCAGCAGCCTAAACAGGGTGCTAGTGGGTGGCTACACCTTC CASSLNRVLVGGYTF
TRBJ2-3 NA TRBV18 TRBD2 19 TGTGCCAGCTCACCTCCACCGAAGACTAGCGGGGTGACCACAGATACGCAGTATTTT CASSPPPKTSGVTTDTQYF
TRBJ2-1 NA TRBV4-3 TRBD2 19 TGCGCCAGCAGCCAAGATAGGACTAGCGAGCTGACAGATTGGAATGAGCAGTTCTTC CASSQDRTSELTDWNEQFF
TRBJ2-3 NA TRBV2 TRBD2 16 TGTGCCAGCAGTGAAGGGTGGTTAGCGGGGGCGGATACGCAGTATTTT CASSEGWLAGADTQYF
TRBJ2-3 NA TRBV6-6 NA 13 TGTGCCAGCAGATTACAGGTCCCAGATACGCAGTATTTT CASRLQVPDTQYF
TRBJ1-1 NA TRBV7-9 NA 15 TGTGCCAGCAGCTTAGACGGTCCCATGAACACTGAAGCTTTCTTT CASSLDGPMNTEAFF
TRBJ1-5 NA TRBV19 NA 13 TGTGCCAGTAGTATAGTTCGCAATCAGCCCCAGCATTTT CASSIVRNQPQHF
TRBJ2-1 NA TRBV24-1 NA 14 TGTGCCACCAGTGATTTGCGCCTCTACAATGAGCAGTTCTTC CATSDLRLYNEQFF
TRBJ1-1 NA TRBV7-9 TRBD1 17 TGTGCCAGCAGCAGTGGACAGGGTCTAAGGGTGGGGAGTGAAGCTTTCTTT CASSSGQGLRVGSEAFF
TRBJ2-2 NA TRBV3-1/TRBV3-2 NA 13 TGTGCCAGCAGCCAATCTCGATTCGGGGAGCTGTTTTTT CASSQSRFGELFF
TRBJ2-5 NA TRBV27 TRBD2 16 TGTGCCAGCAGTATTAGCGGGAGGGACCCAATGAAGACCCAGTACTTC CASSISGRDPMKTQYF
TRBJ2-3 NA TRBV2 TRBD2 16 TGTGCCAGCGAAGCGGGGGCGACCTCTAGCACAGATACGCAGTATTTT CASEAGATSSTDTQYF
TRBJ2-4 NA TRBV2 TRBD2 19 TGTGCCAGCAGTTCCCCGAGTCTTGAGCGGGATGGAGTCAAAAACATTCAGTACTTC CASSSPSLERDGVKNIQYF
TRBJ1-5 NA TRBV13 NA 14 TGTGCCAGCAGCCTCGGACGGGACTTGGAGCCCCAGCATTTT CASSLGRDLEPQHF
TRBJ2-1 NA TRBV7-2 NA 15 TGTGCCAGCAGCCCCCGGGCCACCTTGTACAATGAGCAGTTCTTC CASSPRATLYNEQFF
TRBJ1-4 NA TRBV29-1 NA 13 TGCAGCGTTGCTCATGGATTGGTGGAAAAACTGTTTTTT CSVAHGLVEKLFF
TRBJ1-1 NA TRBV19 NA 15 TGTGCCAGTAGTATTATAGGATTATTGAACACTGAAGCTTTCTTT CASSIIGLLNTEAFF
TRBJ1-6 NA TRBV12-2 NA 18 TGTGCAAGTCGCTTCCGACTCGGGGGGCTAGTGGTGGACCCACCCCTCCACTTT CASRFRLGGLVVDPPLHF
TRBJ1-6 once TRBV5-1 NA 15 TGCGCCAGCAGCTTGCACAGGGCGTCGGGCTCACCCCTCCACTTT CASSLHRASGSPLHF
TRBJ2-1 NA TRBV9 NA 12 TGTGCCAGCAGCGTAGGATTAGGTCGACTGTTCTTC CASSVGLGRLFF
TRBJ1-2 NA TRBV7-2 TRBD1 12 TGTGCCAGCAGCTTGCAGGGGGGTGGCTACACCTTC CASSLQGGGYTF
TRBJ2-1 NA TRBV11-2 NA 14 TGTGCCAGCAGCCCGTCCGGCCCCTACAATGAGCAGTTCTTC CASSPSGPYNEQFF
TRBJ2-3 NA TRBV28 NA 15 TGTGCCAGCAGTTTTCAGGGCCGGGCGACAGATACGCAGTATTTT CASSFQGRATDTQYF
TRBJ2-3 NA TRBV5-1 NA 14 TGCGCCAGCAGCCGGAACCAACAGGGAGATACGCAGTATTTT CASSRNQQGDTQYF